This T cell receptor beta chain originates from a study of T cell responses to AZD1222 COVID-19 vaccine. Assay used: immunoSEQ multiplex PCR; TCRdb lists only in-frame clones, some missing. The table shows 150,000 to 200,000 clones, with 80% to 95% occurring only once. Germline V gene lookup returns CDR1 MNHEY and CDR2 SVGAGI. The CDR3 length is 13 residues. The V gene lost 2 bases and the J gene lost 0 bases, with 5 bases spanning the gap. This clonotype originated in an adult who received the AZD1222 COVID-19 vaccine. The sequencing here drew on peripheral blood, taken 28 days after the second AZD1222 dose. The chain has TRBV6-5 and TRBJ2-7; D is unclear. CDR3 nucleotide sequence: TGTGCCAGCAGTTACGACCTCTCCTACGAGCAGTACTTC. It encodes CASSYDLSYEQYF.